These 23 T cell receptor beta chains were all obtained from the same sample, sequenced in a study of cytomegalovirus exposure and HLA in healthy donors. A multiplex PCR was run with 60 Vbeta primers and 13 Jbeta primers. Assay: immunoSEQ multiplex PCR; the TCRdb copy retains only in-frame clones and omits some. This table lists 150,000 to 250,000 clones. Sequencing input: PBMCs. The receptors were sampled from a boy aged 5-17 years in good health and CMV-seronegative.

V gene TRBV6-5 combines with J gene TRBJ1-2; D perhaps matches TRBD1 (5 bases). There are 15 residues in the CDR3. Germline values: CDR1 MNHEY, CDR2 SVGAGI. V lost 2 bases, J lost 4 bases, and 14 bases lay in between. CDR3 residues: CASSYAGREFYGYTF. The CDR3 DNA is TGTGCCAGCAGTTACGCAGGCAGGGAATTCTATGGCTACACCTTC.

This chain joins TRBV5-1 and TRBJ1-5, with TRBD1 matching 8 bases. The trim removed 6 bases at V and 6 bases at J, leaving 11 bases unmatched. The CDR3 extends over 15 amino acids. Germline V gene data show CDR1 as SGHRS and CDR2 as YFSETQ. The CDR3 protein is CASTPWTGKSQPQHF. The CDR3 coding sequence is TGCGCCAGCACCCCTTGGACAGGGAAGAGTCAGCCCCAGCATTTT.

The CDR3 region has the DNA TGTGCCAGCAGCTTAAATTACCCAGCCTACGAGCAGTACTTC. Its protein is CASSLNYPAYEQYF. The chain is built from TRBV7-9 and TRBJ2-7; D not resolved. The V gene lost 2 bases and the J gene lost 2 bases, with 10 bases spanning the gap. Germline V gene lookup returns CDR1 SEHNR and CDR2 FQNEAQ (reference sequence). This CDR3 is 14 amino acids long. The variable domain in full, with the rest retrieved from reference TRBV7-9 and TRBJ2-7, is DTGVSQNPRHKITKRGQNVTFRCDPISEHNRLYWYRQTLGQGPEFLTYFQNEAQLEKSRLLSDRFSAERPKGSFSTLEIQRTEQGDSAMYLCASSLNYPAYEQYFGPGTRLTVT.

The rearrangement joins TRBV7-9 to TRBJ2-3; 11 nucleotides align to TRBD2. CDR1 is SEHNR, CDR2 FQNEAQ, per germline (reference sequence). With 2 bases clipped from V and 4 bases from J, the junction kept 5 bases outside the gene matches. The CDR3 is 16 residues long. For the CDR3, the DNA is TGTGCCAGCAGCTTACAAGTAGCGGGGGGGCCAGATACGCAGTATTTT. Its protein is CASSLQVAGGPDTQYF.

The V gene is TRBV2, the J gene TRBJ2-3; 11 bases are a match to TRBD2. The germline V gene encodes CDR1 SNHLY and CDR2 FYNNEI. There are 14 residues in the CDR3. V dropped 3 bases and J dropped 6; count of bases not matched to a gene: 2. CDR3 loop: CASSEGLAADTQYF. The CDR3 DNA is TGTGCCAGCAGTGAGGGACTAGCGGCTGATACGCAGTATTTT.

This chain links TRBV6-5 with TRBJ2-7; D is possibly TRBD1 (5 bases). Trimming took off 6 bases at V and 4 bases at J, with 7 bases between the two ends. Germline CDR1 is MNHEY and CDR2 is SVGAGI. CDR3 length: 11 residues. The CDR3 is CASRTAYEQYF. The CDR3 DNA is TGTGCCAGCAGGACAGCATACGAGCAGTACTTC.

The chain recombines TRBV6-4 with TRBJ1-6; 7 positions match TRBD1. This CDR3 has 17 residues. The V segment lost 4 bases and the J segment 9 bases; nucleotides outside the gene matches: 15. The germline V gene has CDR1 MRHNA and CDR2 SNTAGT. The CDR3 DNA reads as TGTGCCAGCAGTGCCCCGAGGGCAGGGGGAAGCTGTTCACCCCTCCACTTT. Translated, it gives CASSAPRAGGSCSPLHF.

The chain recombines TRBV5-1 with TRBJ2-7; D unclear. Between the trimmed V and J ends, which lost 3 bases and 0 bases, there was a span of 7 bases. Per the germline V gene, CDR1 is SGHRS and CDR2 is YFSETQ. This CDR3 contains 13 residues. DNA of the CDR3: TGCGCCAGCAGCTCGACTGCCTCCTACGAGCAGTACTTC. This translates into CASSSTASYEQYF. The full variable domain, rest sourced from reference TRBV5-1 and TRBJ2-7, is KAGVTQTPRYLIKTRGQQVTLSCSPISGHRSVSWYQQTPGQGLQFLFEYFSETQRNKGNFPGRFSGRQFSNSRSEMNVSTLELGDSALYLCASSSTASYEQYFGPGTRLTVT.

V usage is TRBV7-9 and J usage is TRBJ2-2, with D possibly TRBD1 on 5 matching bases. V lost 10 bases, J lost 5 bases, and 8 bases lay in between. Germline lookup yields CDR1 SEHNR and CDR2 FQNEAQ (reference sequence). The CDR3 consists of 11 residues. CDR3 region: CATRTTGELFF. CDR3 sequence (DNA): TGTGCCACCCGGACAACCGGGGAGCTGTTTTTT. Filled out from reference TRBV7-9 and TRBJ2-2, the complete variable domain reads DTGVSQNPRHKITKRGQNVTFRCDPISEHNRLYWYRQTLGQGPEFLTYFQNEAQLEKSRLLSDRFSAERPKGSFSTLEIQRTEQGDSAMYLCATRTTGELFFGEGSRLTVL.

The J gene is TRBJ1-5, the V gene TRBV7-9, with TRBD1 as a possible D gene (6 bases). This CDR3 has 15 residues. The germline V gene has CDR1 SEHNR and CDR2 FQNEAQ (reference sequence). The V and J ends lost 5 bases and 6 bases respectively, with 17 bases between them. CDR3 residues: CASSPGGPVGQPQHF. CDR3 nucleotide sequence: TGTGCCAGCAGCCCGGGGGGGCCAGTCGGTCAGCCCCAGCATTTT.

This chain joins TRBV18 and TRBJ2-5; 10 bases align to TRBD2. CDR3 size: 16 residues. The V segment lost 0 bases and the J segment 4 bases; nucleotides outside the gene matches: 5. Germline V gene data show CDR1 as KGHSH and CDR2 as LQKENI. DNA for the CDR3: TGTGCCAGCTCACCACCGGCTAGCGGGGGTGGAGAGACCCAGTACTTC. This sequence encodes CASSPPASGGGETQYF.

V is TRBV7-9 and J is TRBJ1-4, with 7 bases fitting TRBD1. Germline values: CDR1 SEHNR, CDR2 FQNEAQ (reference sequence). The V segment lost 5 bases and the J segment 2 bases; nucleotides outside the gene matches: 2. The CDR3 loop spans 14 amino acids. The CDR3 here is CASSRQGTNEKLFF. CDR3 nucleotide sequence: TGTGCCAGCAGCCGACAGGGTACTAATGAAAAACTGTTTTTT.

The gene calls are TRBV7-8 and TRBJ2-4; D may be TRBD1 (6 bases). This CDR3 spans 16 amino acids. The V and J ends lost 10 bases and 8 bases respectively, with 27 bases between them. Germline assignment: CDR1 SGHVS and CDR2 FQNEAQ. The CDR3 bases are TGTGCCACCCCACAGGGTTTCGGTCAGGACGGGGACATTCAGTACTTC. This sequence encodes CATPQGFGQDGDIQYF. Full variable domain (rest looked up from reference TRBV7-8 and TRBJ2-4): GAGVSQSPRYKVAKRGQDVALRCDPISGHVSLFWYQQALGQGPEFLTYFQNEAQLDKSGLPSDRFFAERPEGSVSTLKIQRTQQEDSAVYLCATPQGFGQDGDIQYFGAGTRLSVL.

V is TRBV6-1 and J is TRBJ1-1, with TRBD1 as a possible D gene (5 bases). Trimming took 6 bases from V and 3 from J, leaving 14 bases between them. The CDR3 spans 14 residues. The germline V gene encodes CDR1 MNHNS and CDR2 SASEGT. CDR3 amino acids: CASRLSGGYTEAFF. The CDR3 bases are TGTGCCAGCAGACTAAGTGGGGGGTACACTGAAGCTTTCTTT.

The chain has TRBV30 and TRBJ1-4; weak D call: TRBD1 (5 bases). The V gene lost 0 bases and the J gene lost 5 bases, with 10 bases spanning the gap. The CDR3 spans 14 residues. From germline, CDR1 is GTSNPN and CDR2 SVGIG (reference sequence). The CDR3 region is CAWSVRGGNEKLFF. The CDR3 bases are TGTGCCTGGAGTGTACGGGGGGGGAATGAAAAACTGTTTTTT.

V and J are TRBV10-1 and TRBJ2-2; D possibly corresponds to TRBD2 (5 bases). Germline V CDR1 and CDR2: WNHNN, SYGVQD (reference sequence). Deletions cut 0 bases from V and 3 bases from J, with 8 bases between. This CDR3 region has 15 residues. The CDR3 here is CASSESGLDTGELFF. The CDR3 DNA follows: TGCGCCAGCAGTGAGTCTGGACTGGACACCGGGGAGCTGTTTTTT.

The chain recombines TRBV5-1 with TRBJ2-3; a weak D match, TRBD1 (6 bases). There are 14 residues in the CDR3. Trimming cost V 0 bases and J 5 bases, with 10 bases left between them. Germline CDR1 and CDR2: SGHRS and YFSETQ. Here the CDR3 DNA reads TGCGCCAGCAGCTTGGCCAGGGGTGTAGATACGCAGTATTTT. Protein product: CASSLARGVDTQYF.

The chain combines TRBV6-5 with TRBJ1-2; possibly TRBD1 for D (6 bases). Germline lookup yields CDR1 MNHEY and CDR2 SVGAGI. Trimming removed 1 base from V and 10 bases from J, with 13 bases in between. This CDR3 region has 13 residues. The CDR3 is CASSYLSGQNYTF. As DNA, the CDR3 is TGTGCCAGCAGTTACTTATCCGGACAGAACTACACCTTC.

V usage is TRBV9 and J usage is TRBJ2-5, with 8 bases that match TRBD2. The CDR3 totals 15 residues. Germline V gene data show CDR1 as SGDLS and CDR2 as YYNGEE. J lost 5 bases, V lost 0 bases, and 6 bases had no gene match. CDR3 region: CASSVAPGGAETQYF. CDR3 bases: TGTGCCAGCAGCGTAGCCCCCGGGGGGGCGGAGACCCAGTACTTC.

The rearrangement uses TRBV6-1 and TRBJ1-5; 7 bases fit TRBD1. The CDR3 covers 15 residues. V trimming: 8 bases; J trimming: 6 bases; junction bases outside the gene matches: 13. Looked up from germline, CDR1 is MNHNS and CDR2 is SASEGT. CDR3 residues: CASRKGGEESQPQHF. The CDR3 bases are TGTGCCAGCCGGAAAGGGGGCGAAGAGAGTCAGCCCCAGCATTTT.

The DNA for the CDR3 is TGTGCCTGGAGTGACCTATCCCGGGGGGCAAATAATTCACCCCTCCACTTT. As protein: CAWSDLSRGANNSPLHF. The chain recombines TRBV30 with TRBJ1-6, with a tentative D call TRBD1 (6 bases). V was clipped by 1 base and J by 5 bases, with 18 bases between them. CDR3 size: 17 residues. Germline V lookup: CDR1 GTSNPN, CDR2 SVGIG (reference sequence).

The chain carries TRBV5-4 and TRBJ1-1, with TRBD1 identical over 8 bases. From germline, CDR1 is SGHNT and CDR2 YYREEE (reference sequence). This CDR3 is built from 16 residues. J lost 0 bases, V lost 4 bases, and 8 bases had no gene match. Written as DNA, the CDR3 is TGTGCCAGCAGCCCGACTTTACAGGGGGTGAACACTGAAGCTTTCTTT. Residues: CASSPTLQGVNTEAFF.

The chain links TRBV30 to TRBJ2-2; D perhaps matches TRBD1 (5 bases). Germline values: CDR1 GTSNPN, CDR2 SVGIG (reference sequence). The germline V and J ends were trimmed by 5 bases and 6 bases, with 7 bases remaining between them. The CDR3 contains 11 residues. Here the CDR3 DNA reads TGTGCCTGGCAGGGTTCCGGGGAGCTGTTTTTT. Amino acid sequence: CAWQGSGELFF.